Each of the 27 T cell receptor beta chains below was sequenced from the same sample in a study of control samples from healthy donors and cancer patients. Some clones are missing from TCRdb's copy, which holds only in-frame ones; the method was immunoSEQ multiplex PCR. This sample has 95,000 to 100,000 clones, with 85% to 90% found just once. Sequences were obtained from blood. The origin of the receptors is a man aged 30 to 45 in good health.

V is TRBV10-2 and J is TRBJ2-7; the D is unclear. The CDR3 is 16 residues long. Trimming pared 0 bases from V and 0 bases from J, leaving 12 bases between. Per germline, CDR1 WSHSY and CDR2 SAAADI. The CDR3 spells CASSESFRILSYEQYV. In nucleotides, the CDR3 is TGCGCCAGCAGTGAGTCGTTCCGAATCCTCTCCTACGAGCAGTACGTC.

The DNA for the CDR3 is TGTGCCAGCTCGGAAGGACTGAACACTGAAGCTTTCTTT. The encoded protein is CASSEGLNTEAFF. This sequence joins TRBV18 and TRBJ1-1, with D hard to call. Germline lookup yields CDR1 KGHSH and CDR2 LQKENI. The CDR3 is 13 residues long. V was cut by 6 bases and J by 0 bases, with 8 bases left in between. The full variable domain, in which reference TRBV18 and TRBJ1-1 provide the parts outside the CDR3, is NAGVMQNPRHLVRRRGQEARLRCSPMKGHSHVYWYRQLPEEGLKFMVYLQKENIIDESGMPKERFSAEFPKEGPSILRIQQVVRGDSAAYFCASSEGLNTEAFFGQGTRLTVV.

This chain uses TRBV28 with TRBJ1-5; 10 nucleotides match TRBD1. CDR3 size: 17 residues. Trimming removed 6 bases from V and 0 bases from J; junction bases left unmatched: 8. The germline gives CDR1 MDHEN, CDR2 SYDVKM. The CDR3 coding sequence is TGTGCCAGCAGACGACAGGGGGCCATTTATAGCAATCAGCCCCAGCATTTT. As protein: CASRRQGAIYSNQPQHF.

The chain employs TRBV15 and TRBJ2-7; possibly TRBD2 for D (5 bases). V lost 0 bases, J lost 4 bases, and 10 bases lay in between. From germline, CDR1 is LNHNV and CDR2 YYDKDF (reference sequence). CDR3 size: 14 residues. The CDR3 DNA reads as TGTGCCACCAGCAGAGAAAATACGGGATACGAGCAGTACTTC. It is translated as CATSRENTGYEQYF.

The chain recombines TRBV3-1 (or the pseudogene TRBV3-2) with TRBJ2-3; D is unclear. V was trimmed by 4 bases and J by 3 bases, leaving 14 bases between them. From germline, CDR1 is LGHDT and CDR2 YNNKEL (reference sequence). The CDR3 is 15 amino acids. The CDR3 loop is CASSLQSIRTDTQYF. DNA for the CDR3: TGTGCCAGCAGCCTCCAGTCCATTAGGACAGATACGCAGTATTTT.

The chain carries TRBV7-6 and TRBJ2-3; D not certain. Germline V gene sequence: CDR1 SGHVS, CDR2 FNYEAQ. Trimming left V 2 bases short and J 0 bases short, with 9 bases between. The CDR3 consists of 15 residues. The CDR3 spells CASSLRSLSTDTQYF. For the CDR3, the DNA is TGTGCCAGCAGCTTACGCTCTTTGAGCACAGATACGCAGTATTTT.

The chain recombines TRBV7-2 with TRBJ1-5, with 7 bases lining up with TRBD1. The germline gives CDR1 SGHTA, CDR2 FQGNSA. V lost 1 base, J lost 2 bases, and 8 bases stayed unmatched. The CDR3 length is 17 residues. DNA of the CDR3: TGTGCCAGCAGCTTAGAGGGGGGACAGATGGGCAATCAGCCCCAGCATTTT. This sequence encodes CASSLEGGQMGNQPQHF.

The chain joins TRBV5-6 to TRBJ2-1, with D possibly being TRBD1 or TRBD2 (5 bases each). The CDR3 has 15 residues. Germline V CDR1 and CDR2: SGHDT, YYEEEE. V was trimmed by 2 bases and J by 4 bases, leaving 13 bases between them. The chain's CDR3 is CASSFRGYLYNEQFF. The CDR3 DNA is TGTGCCAGCAGCTTCCGGGGCTATCTATACAATGAGCAGTTCTTC. The variable domain in full, with the rest retrieved from reference TRBV5-6 and TRBJ2-1, is DAGVTQSPTHLIKTRGQQVTLRCSPKSGHDTVSWYQQALGQGPQFIFQYYEEEERQRGNFPDRFSGHQFPNYSSELNVNALLLGDSALYLCASSFRGYLYNEQFFGPGTRLTVL.

The chain combines TRBV6-2 or TRBV6-3 with TRBJ2-5; 16 nucleotides match TRBD2. V lost 1 base to trimming and J lost 2 bases; unmatched junction nucleotides: 7. CDR1 is MNHEY, CDR2 SVGEGT, per germline. This CDR3 contains 19 residues. The CDR3 loop is CASSYLPGLAGGTQETQYF. CDR3 nucleotides: TGTGCCAGCAGTTACTTACCGGGACTAGCGGGAGGGACGCAAGAGACCCAGTACTTC.

As to this clone: Mismatch with germline at one junction end may stem from a read error. V and J are TRBV5-8 and TRBJ2-3, with D maybe TRBD2 (6 bases). The CDR3 consists of 13 residues. Germline loops: CDR1 SGHTS, CDR2 YDEGEE. CDR3 DNA: TGTACCAGCAGCTTGGAGGGCCCAGATACGCAGTATTTT. It encodes CTSSLEGPDTQYF.

V gene TRBV30 combines with J gene TRBJ1-5; 7 bases match TRBD1. The CDR3 spans 13 residues. The junction had 4 bases not matched to a gene; V was cut back by 1 base and J by 7 bases. CDR1 is GTSNPN, CDR2 SVGIG, per germline (reference sequence). CDR3 DNA: TGTGCCTGGAGTGGACAGGGAAGGCAGCCCCAGCATTTT. Translation: CAWSGQGRQPQHF.

This clone is judged medium-sized (0.01 to 0.1%). The rearrangement links TRBV13 to TRBJ1-5; 9 bases are shared with TRBD1. The CDR3 is 15 residues long. Per germline, CDR1 PRHDT and CDR2 FYEKMQ (reference sequence). The V gene end was trimmed by 5 bases and the J gene end by 4 bases; junction bases not matched to a gene: 6. The CDR3 region has the DNA TGTGCCAGCAGCCAAGGGACAGGGCGTAATCAGCCCCAGCATTTT. It yields the protein CASSQGTGRNQPQHF.

The chain couples TRBV7-9 to TRBJ1-5; D is perhaps TRBD1 (6 bases). Trimming removed 0 bases from V and 2 bases from J, with 14 bases in between. The germline V gene has CDR1 SEHNR and CDR2 FQNEAQ (reference sequence). The CDR3 runs 17 residues. The CDR3, as DNA: TGTGCCAGCAGCTTAGCGTTTGGGGGCTTGGGCAATCAGCCCCAGCATTTT. Protein: CASSLAFGGLGNQPQHF.

This clone was seen more than once but under ten times. The rearrangement links TRBV19 to TRBJ2-2, with TRBD1 matching 9 bases. Germline CDR1 LNHDA, CDR2 SQIVND (reference sequence). The CDR3 runs 14 residues. V dropped 8 bases and J dropped 6; count of bases not matched to a gene: 7. CDR3 sequence reads: CASSGTGNSGELFF. The DNA for the CDR3 is TGTGCCAGTTCCGGGACAGGGAATTCCGGGGAGCTGTTTTTT.

This chain uses TRBV5-1 with TRBJ1-2; no reliable D call. Germline V gene sequence: CDR1 SGHRS, CDR2 YFSETQ. Trimming took 2 bases from V and 7 from J, leaving 15 bases between them. The CDR3 is made up of 14 amino acids. CDR3 sequence: CASSLTVGSGGYTF. CDR3 in DNA: TGCGCCAGCAGCTTAACAGTCGGGAGTGGTGGCTACACCTTC.

The chain carries TRBV28 and TRBJ1-2; TRBD1 is a possible D gene (6 bases). With 10 bases removed from V and 4 bases from J, the gap between germline ends came to 10 bases. CDR1 is MDHEN and CDR2 is SYDVKM in the germline V gene. The CDR3 is made up of 11 amino acids. CDR3 sequence reads: CAIWTAYGYTF. CDR3 in DNA: TGTGCCATCTGGACAGCCTATGGCTACACCTTC.

This chain connects TRBV20-1 to TRBJ1-1, with unresolved D. CDR1 and CDR2 (germline): DFQATT, SNEGSKA (reference sequence). The V and J ends lost 3 bases and 1 base respectively, with 6 bases between them. The CDR3 is 12 residues long. The CDR3 protein is CSASKGNTEAFF. CDR3 in DNA: TGCAGTGCTAGTAAGGGGAACACTGAAGCTTTCTTT.

The chain uses TRBV10-2 and TRBJ2-1, with 8 bases that match TRBD1. V lost 3 bases, J lost 8 bases, and 6 bases stayed unmatched. This CDR3 is 14 amino acids long. Germline lookup yields CDR1 WSHSY and CDR2 SAAADI. DNA of the CDR3: TGCGCCAGCAGTGACCAGGACAGGGTGCATGAGCAGTTCTTC. Amino acids: CASSDQDRVHEQFF.

This chain connects TRBV4-1 to TRBJ2-1; a possible D gene is TRBD2 (6 bases). This CDR3 is 17 amino acids long. Germline loops: CDR1 MGHRA, CDR2 YSYEKL. Trimming shortened V by 2 bases and J by 6 bases, and 20 bases separated the two germline ends. CDR3 in amino acids: CASSQPPGFRGGNEQFF. The CDR3 nucleotides are TGCGCCAGCAGCCAACCACCCGGCTTCCGGGGAGGCAATGAGCAGTTCTTC.

The chain employs TRBV3-1 (or the pseudogene TRBV3-2) and TRBJ1-2; 7 nucleotides match TRBD1. In germline, CDR1 is LGHDT, CDR2 YNNKEL (reference sequence). This CDR3 is built from 16 residues. The ends lost 5 bases at V and 2 bases at J; junction bases unmatched: 11. The chain's CDR3 is CASSSSPTGRNYGYTF. DNA of the CDR3: TGTGCCAGCAGCTCATCCCCGACAGGGAGAAACTATGGCTACACCTTC.

The rearrangement uses TRBV6-5 and TRBJ1-3, with 7 bases aligning to TRBD1. CDR3 length: 14 amino acids. CDR1 is MNHEY and CDR2 is SVGAGI in the germline V gene. V trimming: 6 bases; J trimming: 0 bases; junction bases outside the gene matches: 2. CDR3 nucleotide sequence: TGTGCCAGCAGGGGACAGACCTCTGGAAACACCATATATTTT. Protein: CASRGQTSGNTIYF.

This clone was picked up one time. V gene TRBV30 combines with J gene TRBJ1-1; D unclear. The germline V gene encodes CDR1 GTSNPN and CDR2 SVGIG (reference sequence). With 2 bases removed from V and 3 bases from J, the gap between germline ends came to 13 bases. The CDR3 is 14 residues long. The CDR3 loop is CAWSRLGSDTEAFF. For the CDR3, the DNA is TGTGCCTGGAGTCGTCTGGGTTCGGACACTGAAGCTTTCTTT.

This clone was seen a single time. V and J are TRBV29-1 and TRBJ2-2; D might be TRBD1 (6 bases). Germline V gene data show CDR1 as SQVTM and CDR2 as ANQGSEA. V was pared by 4 bases and J by 2 bases, with 8 bases between. The CDR3 runs to 13 residues. The DNA of the CDR3 is TGCAGCGTTGGGACAGCCAACACCGGGGAGCTGTTTTTT. It is translated as CSVGTANTGELFF.

V usage is TRBV6-5 and J usage is TRBJ1-2, with no clear D. CDR1 MNHEY and CDR2 SVGAGI come from the germline V gene. CDR3 length: 13 residues. The V gene lost 2 bases and the J gene lost 2 bases, with 6 bases spanning the gap. This CDR3 reads CASSYGLNYGYTF. The CDR3, as DNA: TGTGCCAGCAGTTACGGGCTGAACTATGGCTACACCTTC.

This rearrangement joins TRBV7-9 to TRBJ1-1, with D unresolved. Trimming removed 5 bases at V and 1 base at J, with 8 bases between. CDR1 SEHNR and CDR2 FQNEAQ come from the germline V gene (reference sequence). The CDR3 consists of 13 residues. CDR3 nucleotides: TGTGCCAGCAGCGCCGCGGCGAACACTGAAGCTTTCTTT. It translates to CASSAAANTEAFF.

This chain uses TRBV19 with TRBJ1-4, with D uncertain. V shed 5 bases and J shed 8 bases, with 21 bases lying between them. CDR3 size: 16 residues. The germline V gene encodes CDR1 LNHDA and CDR2 SQIVND (reference sequence). The CDR3, as DNA: TGTGCCAGTAGTCCAAGCCCGGGAGCATTAAGGGAAAAACTGTTTTTT. This translates into CASSPSPGALREKLFF.

The V and J genes are TRBV5-8 and TRBJ1-2, with D maybe TRBD1 (5 bases). Germline assignment: CDR1 SGHTS and CDR2 YDEGEE. With 0 bases removed from V and 4 bases from J, the gap between germline ends came to 10 bases. The CDR3 totals 14 residues. The CDR3 bases are TGTGCCAGCAGCTTGGCTCGGGGGATCTATGGCTACACCTTC. It specifies CASSLARGIYGYTF.